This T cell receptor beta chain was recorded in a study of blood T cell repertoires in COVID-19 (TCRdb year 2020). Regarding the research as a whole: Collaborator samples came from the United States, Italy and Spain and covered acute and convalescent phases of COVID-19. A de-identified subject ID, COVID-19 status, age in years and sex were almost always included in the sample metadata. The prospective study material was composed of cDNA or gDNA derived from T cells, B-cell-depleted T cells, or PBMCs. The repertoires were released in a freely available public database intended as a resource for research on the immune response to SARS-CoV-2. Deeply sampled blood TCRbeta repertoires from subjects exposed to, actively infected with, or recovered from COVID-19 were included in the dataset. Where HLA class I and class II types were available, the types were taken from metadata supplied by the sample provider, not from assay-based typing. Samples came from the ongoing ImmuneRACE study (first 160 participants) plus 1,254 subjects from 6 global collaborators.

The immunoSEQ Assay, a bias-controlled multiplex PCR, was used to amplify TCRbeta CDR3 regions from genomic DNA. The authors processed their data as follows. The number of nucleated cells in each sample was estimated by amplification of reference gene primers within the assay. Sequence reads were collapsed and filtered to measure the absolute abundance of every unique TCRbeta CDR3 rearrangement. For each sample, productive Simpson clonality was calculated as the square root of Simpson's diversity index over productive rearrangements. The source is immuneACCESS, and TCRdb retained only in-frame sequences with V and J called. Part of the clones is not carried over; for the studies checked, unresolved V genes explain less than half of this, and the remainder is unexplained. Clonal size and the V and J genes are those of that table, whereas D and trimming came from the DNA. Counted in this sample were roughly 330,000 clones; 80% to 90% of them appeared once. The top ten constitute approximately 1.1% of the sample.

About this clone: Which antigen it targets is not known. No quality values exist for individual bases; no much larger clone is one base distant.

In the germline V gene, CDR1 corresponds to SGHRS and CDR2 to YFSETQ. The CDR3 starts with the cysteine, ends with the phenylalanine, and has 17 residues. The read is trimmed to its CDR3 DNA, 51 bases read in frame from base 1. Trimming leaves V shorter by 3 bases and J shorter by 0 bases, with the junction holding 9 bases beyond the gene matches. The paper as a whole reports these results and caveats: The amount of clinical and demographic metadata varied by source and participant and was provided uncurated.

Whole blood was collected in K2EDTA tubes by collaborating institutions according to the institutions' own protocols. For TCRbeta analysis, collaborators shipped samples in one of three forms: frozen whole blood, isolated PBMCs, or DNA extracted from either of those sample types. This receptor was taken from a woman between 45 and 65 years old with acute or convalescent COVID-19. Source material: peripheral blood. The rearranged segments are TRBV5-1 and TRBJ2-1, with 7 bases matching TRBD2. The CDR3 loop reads CASSSNPSGSSYNEQFF. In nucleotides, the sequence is TGCGCCAGCAGCTCGAACCCTAGCGGCAGCTCCTACAATGAGCAGTTCTTC. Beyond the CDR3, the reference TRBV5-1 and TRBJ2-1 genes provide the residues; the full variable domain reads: KAGVTQTPRYLIKTRGQQVTLSCSPISGHRSVSWYQQTPGQGLQFLFEYFSETQRNKGNFPGRFSGRQFSNSRSEMNVSTLELGDSALYLCASSSNPSGSSYNEQFFGPGTRLTVL.